This T cell receptor (beta chain) was recorded in a study of blood T cell repertoires in COVID-19. Study background: Acute and convalescent COVID-19 samples came from the United States, Italy and Spain.

Authors' methods: Nucleated cell number was recorded as an estimate derived from reference gene primer amplification. The protocol was immunoSEQ multiplex PCR, while the TCRdb copy is restricted to in-frame clones and leaves out a portion. V and J calls and clone size come straight from that table; D and trimming were deduced from the DNA. The table records approximately 240,000 clones, around 90% of them present only once. The cohort comprised adults aged roughly 18 to 95 years residing in approximately 22 US areas. The V end lost 3 bases, the J end lost 9 bases, and 27 bases lay between the germline ends. The germline V gene encodes CDR1 MGHRA and CDR2 YSYEKL. The CDR3 spans 18 residues.

The sequence was collected from a woman aged 25-40 years with acute COVID-19. The sequenced sample was PBMCs or T cells enriched from blood (not recorded which). The J gene is TRBJ1-3, the V gene TRBV4-1; possibly TRBD1 for D (6 bases). The CDR3 reads CASSQLLQGSPFPTTIYF. In DNA form, the CDR3 reads TGCGCCAGCAGCCAGCTCTTACAGGGTTCACCGTTCCCCACCACCATATATTTT.